These 26 T cell receptor beta chains came from one sample sequenced in a study of cytomegalovirus exposure and HLA in healthy donors. The PCR had 60 Vbeta and 13 Jbeta primers. Profiled with immunoSEQ multiplex PCR; TCRdb holds only in-frame clones, not every one. The sample yields around 130,000 clones, 80% seen once. The sequenced sample was PBMCs. Source of these receptors: a woman in her thirties or forties in good health and CMV-seronegative.

This chain joins TRBV7-9 and TRBJ1-5; 7 bases fit TRBD1. The CDR3 runs 16 residues. Per the germline V gene, CDR1 is SEHNR and CDR2 is FQNEAQ (reference sequence). J gave up 2 bases and V 4 bases, and 8 bases lay outside the gene matches. The CDR3 DNA is TGTGCCAGCAGCTCTGCGACAGGGACGGGCAATCAGCCCCAGCATTTT. Translated, it gives CASSSATGTGNQPQHF.

V and J are TRBV5-4 and TRBJ2-5; 12 bases agree with TRBD2. The CDR3 length is 15 residues. V lost 4 bases, J lost 2 bases, and 3 bases stayed unmatched. Germline CDR1 reads SGHNT; CDR2 reads YYREEE (reference sequence). CDR3 in amino acids: CASSTGLAGQETQYF. The CDR3 bases are TGTGCCAGCAGCACCGGACTAGCGGGACAAGAGACCCAGTACTTC.

The chain links TRBV6-6 to TRBJ2-3; 9 bases line up with TRBD1. This CDR3 region has 15 residues. J was trimmed by 6 bases and V by 3 bases; bases with no gene match: 7. The germline V gene has CDR1 MNHNY and CDR2 SVGAGI (reference sequence). The CDR3 is CASSYLTGGGDTQYF. CDR3 nucleotides: TGTGCCAGCAGTTATCTGACAGGGGGTGGTGATACGCAGTATTTT.

The rearrangement joins TRBV6-5 to TRBJ2-5, with D maybe TRBD2 (7 bases). TRBJ2-7 matches the DNA end more closely, so the J call is doubtful. CDR1 and CDR2 from the germline V gene are MNHEY and SVGAGI. The CDR3 is 14 amino acids. The CDR3, as DNA: TGTGCCAGCAGTTACTCGGGGGGGCTCTACGAGCAGTACTTC. Protein sequence: CASSYSGGLYEQYF.

The chain combines TRBV4-3 with TRBJ2-1; D is perhaps TRBD2 (5 bases). This CDR3 region has 18 residues. Germline CDR1 is LGHNA and CDR2 is YSLEER. Trimming took 0 bases from V and 4 from J, leaving 19 bases between them. CDR3 region: CASSQDLLAVARYNEQFF. The DNA for the CDR3 is TGCGCCAGCAGCCAAGATCTCTTAGCCGTAGCGAGGTACAATGAGCAGTTCTTC.

This clone was found a few times. The rearrangement links TRBV4-1 to TRBJ1-1, with TRBD1 identical over 12 bases. The CDR3 contains 14 residues. The junction had 1 base not matched to a gene; V was cut back by 4 bases and J by 4 bases. CDR1 is MGHRA and CDR2 is YSYEKL in the germline V gene. The DNA of the CDR3 is TGCGCCAGCAGCCGGGGACAGGGGGCCACTGAAGCTTTCTTT. Translating it yields CASSRGQGATEAFF.

The genes are TRBV15 and TRBJ2-5; D is unclear. Trimming removed 0 bases from V and 1 base from J, with 6 bases in between. CDR3 length: 14 residues. The germline CDR1 and CDR2 sequences are LNHNV and YYDKDF (reference sequence). The CDR3 sequence is CATSRERSQETQYF. The CDR3, as DNA: TGTGCCACCAGCAGAGAAAGGAGCCAAGAGACCCAGTACTTC.

This chain links TRBV7-6 with TRBJ2-7, with 16 bases identical to TRBD2. The CDR3 has 19 amino acids. V shed 1 base and J 1 base; nucleotides not matched to a gene: 7. The germline V gene has CDR1 SGHVS and CDR2 FNYEAQ. CDR3 nucleotide sequence: TGTGCCAGCAGCTTAGTGGCGGGACTAGCGGGAGGGAGGTCCTACGAGCAGTACTTC. Encoded protein: CASSLVAGLAGGRSYEQYF.

This chain's CDR3 is CARSLGLPYNEQFF. CDR3 nucleotide sequence: TGTGCCAGAAGCCTGGGACTACCTTACAATGAGCAGTTCTTC. This rearrangement joins TRBV5-3 to TRBJ2-1; 7 bases are shared with TRBD2. TRBV5-3 is given ORF status, its function remaining uncertain. The trim removed 4 bases at V and 4 bases at J, leaving 5 bases unmatched. This CDR3 region has 14 residues.

This chain uses TRBV5-4 with TRBJ2-4; TRBD1 matches at 8 bases. This CDR3 is built from 13 residues. Germline V gives CDR1 SGHNT, CDR2 YYREEE (reference sequence). V gave up 5 bases and J gave up 8 bases; unmatched junction bases: 6. The CDR3 spells CASSRQGNDIQYF. CDR3 nucleotides: TGTGCCAGCAGTCGACAGGGGAATGACATTCAGTACTTC. The entire variable domain, with the rest obtained from reference TRBV5-4 and TRBJ2-4, is as follows: ETGVTQSPTHLIKTRGQQVTLRCSSQSGHNTVSWYQQALGQGPQFIFQYYREEENGRGNFPPRFSGLQFPNYSSELNVNALELDDSALYLCASSRQGNDIQYFGAGTRLSVL.

The rearrangement joins TRBV10-3 to TRBJ1-1; D unclear. Germline assignment: CDR1 ENHRY and CDR2 SYGVKD. Trimming removed 2 bases at V and 3 bases at J, with 13 bases between. This CDR3 contains 15 residues. In DNA, the CDR3 is TGTGCCATCAGTGAGGAGGGTGCGCGGTACACTGAAGCTTTCTTT. Translation: CAISEEGARYTEAFF.

A single count supports this clone. The chain couples TRBV9 to TRBJ2-5, with D possibly TRBD2 on 5 matching bases. This CDR3 is 15 amino acids long. CDR1 and CDR2 (germline): SGDLS, YYNGEE. Deletions cut 4 bases from V and 2 bases from J, with 15 bases between. CDR3 sequence reads: CASSPTTTSQETQYF. CDR3 nucleotide sequence: TGTGCCAGCAGCCCCACGACTACCTCACAAGAGACCCAGTACTTC.

V is TRBV27 and J is TRBJ2-7, with 8 bases lining up with TRBD2. CDR3 length: 18 amino acids. V was pared by 2 bases and J by 4 bases, with 16 bases of the junction left unmatched. The germline V gene encodes CDR1 MNHEY and CDR2 SMNVEV (reference sequence). DNA for the CDR3: TGTGCCAGCAGTTTAAGGACTAGCAGCCGGAAAACCTTATACGAGCAGTACTTC. This gives the protein CASSLRTSSRKTLYEQYF.

The chain couples TRBV7-9 to TRBJ2-7; D may be TRBD2 (6 bases). The CDR3 length is 19 residues. Germline CDR1 reads SEHNR; CDR2 reads FQNEAQ (reference sequence). Trimming cost V 1 base and J 6 bases, with 28 bases left between them. The DNA of the CDR3 is TGTGCCAGCAGCTTAGGTGGGGGAGGACCACCGGGATTCGCTCTCGAGCAGTACTTC. Amino acids: CASSLGGGGPPGFALEQYF.

J is TRBJ1-1 and V is TRBV9; D is unclear. Germline loops: CDR1 SGDLS, CDR2 YYNGEE. This CDR3 is built from 12 residues. V shed 3 bases and J shed 0 bases, with 3 bases lying between them. CDR3 protein: CASSDMNTEAFF. For the CDR3, the DNA is TGTGCCAGCAGCGACATGAACACTGAAGCTTTCTTT.

The chain has TRBV29-1 and TRBJ1-1; no definite D call. This CDR3 contains 12 residues. In germline, CDR1 is SQVTM, CDR2 ANQGSEA. The V end lost 4 bases, the J end lost 7 bases, and 13 bases lay between the germline ends. In DNA form, the CDR3 reads TGCAGCGTTGTTCTCGGCCCAGGTGAAGCTTTCTTT. It codes for CSVVLGPGEAFF.

This chain uses TRBV7-9 with TRBJ1-6, with 8 bases fitting TRBD1. This CDR3 contains 17 residues. Unmatched junction bases numbered 6, after V lost 3 bases and J lost 2 bases. The germline CDR1 and CDR2 sequences are SEHNR and FQNEAQ (reference sequence). In nucleotides, the CDR3 is TGTGCCAGCAGCTTCGGACAGGGTAGCGCCTATAATTCACCCCTCCACTTT. It translates to CASSFGQGSAYNSPLHF.

A word on this clone: Other DNA sequences in the same sample also yield this CDR3. V is TRBV2 and J is TRBJ1-1, with a weak D call TRBD1 (6 bases). CDR3 length equals 14 residues. Trimming left V 4 bases short and J 0 bases short, with 9 bases between. In germline, CDR1 is SNHLY, CDR2 FYNNEI. Written as DNA, the CDR3 is TGTGCCAGCAGTGCCGGACAGCTGAACACTGAAGCTTTCTTT. Translation: CASSAGQLNTEAFF. Using reference TRBV2 and TRBJ1-1 for the parts outside the CDR3, the full variable domain is EPEVTQTPSHQVTQMGQEVILRCVPISNHLYFYWYRQILGQKVEFLVSFYNNEISEKSEIFDDQFSVERPDGSNFTLKIRSTKLEDSAMYFCASSAGQLNTEAFFGQGTRLTVV.

V gene TRBV7-2 combines with J gene TRBJ1-1; 7 bases fit TRBD1. The CDR3 spans 16 residues. J was trimmed by 6 bases and V by 1 base; bases with no gene match: 11. Germline CDR1 SGHTA, CDR2 FQGNSA. The CDR3 is CASSLGGGGVLAEAFF. The CDR3 nucleotides are TGTGCCAGCAGCTTAGGAGGGGGCGGGGTATTGGCTGAAGCTTTCTTT.

This clone was seen only a few times. CDR3 DNA: TGTGCCAGCAGCTTAAGGGGTTACAATGAAAAACTGTTTTTT. This codes for CASSLRGYNEKLFF. The J gene is TRBJ1-4, the V gene TRBV5-5; weak D call: TRBD1 (5 bases). The CDR3 has 14 residues. Germline V lookup: CDR1 SGHKS, CDR2 YYEKEE (reference sequence). V dropped 2 bases and J dropped 5 bases, with 10 bases sitting between them.

The gene calls are TRBV28 and TRBJ2-7; possible D gene TRBD1, 5 bases. The CDR3 consists of 13 residues. Trimming removed 6 bases at V and 1 base at J, with 10 bases between. Germline CDR1 and CDR2: MDHEN and SYDVKM. CDR3 nucleotide sequence: TGTGCCAGCAGATATAGGGGTTCCTACGAGCAGTACTTC. It translates to CASRYRGSYEQYF.

The rearrangement joins TRBV5-1 to TRBJ2-1; D is ambiguous. The germline V and J ends were trimmed by 2 bases and 10 bases, with 19 bases remaining between them. This CDR3 is 15 amino acids long. CDR1 SGHRS and CDR2 YFSETQ come from the germline V gene. CDR3 residues: CASSFNPRPPGEQFF. The CDR3 nucleotides read TGCGCCAGCAGCTTTAATCCTCGGCCCCCAGGAGAGCAGTTCTTC.

Concerning this clone: Other DNA sequences in the same sample also yield this CDR3. This chain connects TRBV7-8 to TRBJ2-2, with D hard to call. Germline CDR1 SGHVS, CDR2 FQNEAQ. Trimming stripped 5 bases from V and 0 bases from J, with 19 bases between. The CDR3 contains 18 residues. The CDR3 reads CASSLIALGPSNTGELFF. DNA of the CDR3: TGTGCCAGCAGCCTAATTGCCCTGGGCCCTTCGAACACCGGGGAGCTGTTTTTT.

The V call is TRBV5-1, the J call TRBJ2-1; 9 positions match TRBD2. CDR1 SGHRS and CDR2 YFSETQ come from the germline V gene. The CDR3 has 14 residues. The junction had 9 bases not matched to a gene; V was cut back by 7 bases and J by 7 bases. CDR3 sequence: CASGLAPPPNEQFF. The CDR3 nucleotides are TGCGCCAGCGGACTAGCGCCACCTCCTAATGAGCAGTTCTTC. The full variable domain, its missing parts supplied by reference TRBV5-1 and TRBJ2-1, is KAGVTQTPRYLIKTRGQQVTLSCSPISGHRSVSWYQQTPGQGLQFLFEYFSETQRNKGNFPGRFSGRQFSNSRSEMNVSTLELGDSALYLCASGLAPPPNEQFFGPGTRLTVL.

The chain combines TRBV4-3 with TRBJ2-7, with 7 nucleotides matching TRBD2. The CDR3 runs 15 residues. From germline, CDR1 is LGHNA and CDR2 YSLEER. Trimming at V came to 1 base and at J to 3 bases, leaving 6 bases not matched to a gene. The CDR3 DNA follows: TGCGCCAGCAGCCAAGGCTCGGGGGGAGGCTACGAGCAGTACTTC. This gives the protein CASSQGSGGGYEQYF.

This clone was seen only once. The V and J genes are TRBV27 and TRBJ2-7; tentatively, D is TRBD2 (7 bases). Trimming removed 7 bases at V and 5 bases at J, with 18 bases between. The CDR3 sequence is 14 residues long. Germline V gene lookup returns CDR1 MNHEY and CDR2 SMNVEV (reference sequence). In DNA form, the CDR3 reads TGTGCCAGCAAAGTGGGGGGGCCTTTGAACGAGCAGTACTTC. This sequence encodes CASKVGGPLNEQYF.